The rows below give T cell receptor beta chains drawn from one sample of a study of T cell responses to AZD1222 COVID-19 vaccine. Sequencing was performed with immunoSEQ multiplex PCR; in TCRdb, only in-frame clones are kept and a portion is missing. The sample gives approximately 220,000 clones, about 92% of which show up once; about 1% is in the top ten. This material consisted of peripheral blood, taken on day 0 of MenACWY control vaccination. The receptors shown here come from an adult in good health. Each CDR3 is given with its conserved first and last residue. D genes are given only for firm matches. Rows give clone size only sometimes, using once, few, many, or a class for an expanded clone.

>-|TRBJ1-2|15|TRBV9|-
CASSVGGPANYGYTF
TGTGCCAGCAGCGTAGGAGGGCCAGCTAACTATGGCTACACCTTC
>TRBD1|TRBJ1-2|13|TRBV19|-
CAIRQGLNYGYTF
TGTGCCATTCGACAGGGACTTAACTATGGCTACACCTTC
>-|TRBJ1-1|13|TRBV6-4|-
CASSGQMNTEAFF
TGTGCCAGCAGTGGACAGATGAACACTGAAGCTTTCTTT
>TRBD1|TRBJ1-2|13|TRBV20-1|-
CSASRQGRYGYTF
TGCAGTGCTAGTAGACAGGGCAGATATGGCTACACCTTC
>TRBD2|TRBJ2-2|15|TRBV19|once
CASSPLSGITGELFF
TGTGCCAGTAGTCCACTAAGCGGGATCACCGGGGAGCTGTTTTTT
>-|TRBJ1-5|17|TRBV2|-
CASSGRVDSPKFQPQHF
TGTGCCAGCAGTGGGAGGGTGGACAGCCCAAAATTTCAGCCCCAGCATTTT
>-|TRBJ2-7|14|TRBV5-1|-
CASSFPSQSYEQYF
TGCGCCAGCAGCTTTCCGAGTCAGTCCTACGAGCAGTACTTC
>TRBD2|TRBJ2-3|14|TRBV19|-
CASRWRGDTDTQYF
TGTGCCAGCAGGTGGCGGGGGGACACAGATACGCAGTATTTT
>-|TRBJ1-6|18|TRBV5-5|-
CASSPAGGQSSYNSPLHF
TGTGCCAGCAGCCCGGCGGGCGGACAGAGCTCCTATAATTCACCCCTCCACTTT
>-|TRBJ2-2|15|TRBV5-1|-
CASSLVQGGTGELFF
TGCGCCAGCAGCTTGGTCCAGGGAGGCACCGGGGAGCTGTTTTTT
>-|TRBJ1-1|13|TRBV3-1/TRBV3-2|-
CASSQDGGTEAFF
TGTGCCAGCAGCCAAGATGGGGGGACTGAAGCTTTCTTT
>TRBD1|TRBJ2-5|15|TRBV6-5|-
CASSYGTGIGETQYF
TGTGCCAGCAGTTATGGGACAGGGATCGGGGAGACCCAGTACTTC
>TRBD2|TRBJ2-7|14|TRBV6-5|-
CASSRGLAAYEQYF
TGTGCCAGCAGCCGGGGACTAGCGGCCTACGAGCAGTACTTC
>-|TRBJ1-5|10|TRBV28|-
CASSNQPQHF
TGTGCCAGCAGTAATCAGCCCCAGCATTTT
>-|TRBJ1-5|13|TRBV5-1|once
CASSPDLNQPQHF
TGCGCCAGCAGCCCTGACCTGAATCAGCCCCAGCATTTT
>-|TRBJ1-3|16|TRBV5-1|-
CASGPGAGASGNTIYF
TGCGCCAGTGGTCCTGGCGCGGGGGCCTCTGGAAACACCATATATTTT
>-|TRBJ1-4|14|TRBV3-1/TRBV3-2|-
CASSSGQSREKLFF
TGTGCCAGCAGTTCTGGACAGAGCAGGGAAAAACTGTTTTTT
>-|TRBJ2-2|12|TRBV28|once
CASIHQAGELFF
TGTGCCAGCATCCACCAGGCCGGGGAGCTGTTTTTT
>-|TRBJ1-5|21|TRBV21-1|once
CASSPRDRVMGALWGNQPQHF
TGTGCCAGCAGCCCGCGGGACAGGGTCATGGGGGCACTTTGGGGCAATCAGCCCCAGCATTTT
>-|TRBJ1-1|15|TRBV7-9|few
CASSSIRTVNTEAFF
TGTGCCAGCAGCTCCATTCGGACGGTGAACACTGAAGCTTTCTTT
>TRBD1|TRBJ1-2|14|TRBV5-6|-
CASRPGQGDYGYTF
TGTGCCAGCAGACCGGGACAGGGGGATTATGGCTACACCTTC
>TRBD2|TRBJ2-7|16|TRBV7-6|-
CASSLAGTSGFYEQYF
TGTGCCAGCAGCTTAGCCGGGACTAGCGGATTCTACGAGCAGTACTTC
>-|TRBJ2-7|14|TRBV19|-
CASSLGGRVGEQYF
TGTGCCAGTAGTCTCGGCGGACGGGTGGGCGAGCAGTACTTC
>-|TRBJ1-5|12|TRBV30|-
CAWSKTVEPQHF
TGTGCCTGGAGTAAAACCGTGGAGCCCCAGCATTTT
>TRBD1|TRBJ1-3|14|TRBV2|-
CASSPTGGLDTIYF
TGTGCCAGCAGTCCAACAGGGGGTCTCGACACCATATATTTT
>TRBD1|TRBJ1-2|14|TRBV6-5|-
CASRPHRGNYGYTF
TGTGCCAGCAGACCTCACAGGGGAAACTATGGCTACACCTTC
>-|TRBJ2-1|13|TRBV19|-
CASSEGGMNEQFF
TGTGCCAGTAGTGAAGGGGGAATGAATGAGCAGTTCTTC
>-|TRBJ1-3|11|TRBV3-1/TRBV3-2|-
CASRQGNTIYF
TGTGCCAGCAGGCAGGGAAACACCATATATTTT
>-|TRBJ1-4|15|TRBV6-5|-
CASSLRGGTNEKLFF
TGTGCCAGCAGTTTGAGGGGGGGCACTAATGAAAAACTGTTTTTT
>-|TRBJ2-1|11|TRBV6-5|-
CASSHAGEQFF
TGTGCCAGCAGTCATGCAGGTGAGCAGTTCTTC
>-|TRBJ1-5|12|TRBV6-5|-
CASSMNGQPQHF
TGTGCCAGCAGCATGAATGGGCAGCCCCAGCATTTT
>-|TRBJ2-7|12|TRBV3-1/TRBV3-2|-
CASSQLVYEQYF
TGTGCCAGCAGCCAACTCGTTTACGAGCAGTACTTC
>TRBD1|TRBJ1-2|15|TRBV19|-
CASSQTGATNYGYTF
TGTGCCAGTAGCCAGACAGGGGCAACTAACTATGGCTACACCTTC
>TRBD1|TRBJ1-2|17|TRBV16|-
CASSQSGRGPLIDGYTF
TGTGCCAGCAGCCAATCGGGCAGGGGGCCCCTAATTGATGGCTACACCTTC
>TRBD1|TRBJ2-7|13|TRBV6-2/TRBV6-3|-
CASSYSDRVEQYF
TGTGCCAGCAGTTACTCCGACAGGGTCGAGCAGTACTTC
>-|TRBJ2-7|14|TRBV5-4|-
CASSLAGGRGEQYF
TGTGCCAGCAGCTTGGCCGGAGGGAGAGGGGAGCAGTACTTC
>-|TRBJ1-1|14|TRBV18|-
CASSPLQENTEAFF
TGTGCCAGCTCACCACTCCAGGAGAACACTGAAGCTTTCTTT
>TRBD1|TRBJ1-1|14|TRBV5-1|once
CASSSGQFGTEAFF
TGCGCCAGCAGCTCGGGACAGTTTGGCACTGAAGCTTTCTTT
>-|TRBJ2-1|16|TRBV15|few
CATSPRGHGVYNEQFF
TGTGCCACCAGCCCACGAGGGCACGGGGTATACAATGAGCAGTTCTTC
>-|TRBJ1-1|15|TRBV5-1|-
CASSPFAGGNTEAFF
TGCGCCAGCAGCCCCTTCGCCGGGGGAAACACTGAAGCTTTCTTT
>TRBD1|TRBJ2-2|18|TRBV5-5|once
CASSLWFATGSNTGELFF
TGTGCCAGCAGCTTATGGTTTGCGACAGGGTCAAACACCGGGGAGCTGTTTTTT
>TRBD1|TRBJ1-2|12|TRBV29-1|few
CSVEGQGEGYTF
TGCAGCGTTGAGGGACAGGGGGAAGGCTACACCTTC
>-|TRBJ1-5|14|TRBV10-3|-
CAISESKGNQPQHF
TGTGCCATCAGTGAATCGAAAGGGAATCAGCCCCAGCATTTT
>-|TRBJ1-1|12|TRBV12-3/TRBV12-4|-
CASSSTATEAFF
TGTGCCAGCAGCTCAACAGCCACTGAAGCTTTCTTT
>-|TRBJ1-2|16|TRBV19|once
CASIQTGSMPSYGYTF
TGTGCCAGTATCCAAACGGGCAGCATGCCCTCCTATGGCTACACCTTC
>-|TRBJ1-1|12|TRBV2|-
CASSYGSTEAFF
TGTGCCAGCAGCTACGGAAGCACTGAAGCTTTCTTT
>-|TRBJ2-7|14|TRBV2|-
CASSGDGQSYEQYF
TGTGCCAGCAGTGGGGATGGACAGTCCTACGAGCAGTACTTC
>-|TRBJ1-6|17|TRBV27|-
CASRTLLRGAYNSPLHF
TGTGCCAGCAGGACCCTCCTAAGGGGAGCCTATAATTCACCCCTCCACTTT